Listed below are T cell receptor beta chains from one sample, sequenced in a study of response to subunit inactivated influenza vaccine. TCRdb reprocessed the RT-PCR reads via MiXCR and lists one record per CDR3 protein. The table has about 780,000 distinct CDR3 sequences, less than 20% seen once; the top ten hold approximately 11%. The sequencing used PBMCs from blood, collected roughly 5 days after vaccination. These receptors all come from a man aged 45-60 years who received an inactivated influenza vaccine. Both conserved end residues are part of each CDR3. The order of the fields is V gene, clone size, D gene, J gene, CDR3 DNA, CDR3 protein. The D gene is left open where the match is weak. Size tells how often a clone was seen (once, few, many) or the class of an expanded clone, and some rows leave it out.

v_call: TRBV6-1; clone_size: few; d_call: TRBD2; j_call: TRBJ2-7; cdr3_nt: TGTGCCAGCAGTCAGAGGACTAGCGAATATACCTACGAGCAGTACTTC; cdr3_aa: CASSQRTSEYTYEQYF
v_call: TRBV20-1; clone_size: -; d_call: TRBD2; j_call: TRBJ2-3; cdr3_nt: TGCAGTGCTAGAAATATACTAGCGGGGGGCCATCATCCGGATACGCAGTATTTT; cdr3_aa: CSARNILAGGHHPDTQYF
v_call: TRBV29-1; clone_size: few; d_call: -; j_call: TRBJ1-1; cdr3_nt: TGCAGCGTTCTCTGGAGCGGCCATGAAGCTTTCTTT; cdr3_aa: CSVLWSGHEAFF
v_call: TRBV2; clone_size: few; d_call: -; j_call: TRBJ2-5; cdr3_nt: TGTGCCAGCAACAGGGCAGCCCAAGAGACCCAGTACTTC; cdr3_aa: CASNRAAQETQYF
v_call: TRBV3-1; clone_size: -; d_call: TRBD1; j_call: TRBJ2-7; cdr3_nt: TGTGCCAGCAGCGGAAACCCCCGGGACAGCCTTAACGAGCAGTACTTC; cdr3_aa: CASSGNPRDSLNEQYF
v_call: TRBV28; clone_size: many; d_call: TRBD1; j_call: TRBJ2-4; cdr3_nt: TGTGCCAGCAGCCGCCCATCGACAGGGCTTCGCGTTATGGGAGCCAAAAACATTCAGTACTTC; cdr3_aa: CASSRPSTGLRVMGAKNIQYF
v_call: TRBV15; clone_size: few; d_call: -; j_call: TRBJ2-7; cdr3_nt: TGTGCCACCAGTAGTTTTCAGGGGTTTTCCTACGAGCAGTACTTC; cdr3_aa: CATSSFQGFSYEQYF
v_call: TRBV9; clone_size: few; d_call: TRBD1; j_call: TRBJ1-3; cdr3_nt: TGTGCCAGCAGGGGACAGAGCTCTGGAAACACCATATATTTT; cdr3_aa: CASRGQSSGNTIYF
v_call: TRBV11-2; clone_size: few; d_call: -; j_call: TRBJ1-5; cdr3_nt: TGTGCCAGCAGCTTAGGTGTCGTAAATCAGCCCCAGCATTTT; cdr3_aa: CASSLGVVNQPQHF
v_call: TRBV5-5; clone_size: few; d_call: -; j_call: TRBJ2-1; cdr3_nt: TGTGCCAGCAGCTTGGTCACGGGAGTGGTCAATGAGCAGTTCTTC; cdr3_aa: CASSLVTGVVNEQFF
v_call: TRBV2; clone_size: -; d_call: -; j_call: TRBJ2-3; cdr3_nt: TGTGCCAGCAGTGATAGGGACATCCCATCCGATACGCAGTATTTT; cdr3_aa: CASSDRDIPSDTQYF
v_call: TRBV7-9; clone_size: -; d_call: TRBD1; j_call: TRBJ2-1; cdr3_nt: TGTGCCAGCAGCGACAGGGGCGACTCCTACAATGAGCAGTTCTTC; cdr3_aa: CASSDRGDSYNEQFF
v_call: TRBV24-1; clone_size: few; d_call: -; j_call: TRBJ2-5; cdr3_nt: TGTGCCACCAGTGATTTAGGGGTGACCCAGTACTTC; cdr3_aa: CATSDLGVTQYF
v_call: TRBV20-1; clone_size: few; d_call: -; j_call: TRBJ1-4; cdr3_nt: TGCAGTGCATGGATAAATGAAAAACTGTTTTTT; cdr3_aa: CSAWINEKLFF
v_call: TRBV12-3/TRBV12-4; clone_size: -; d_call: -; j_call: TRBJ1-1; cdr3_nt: TGTGCCAGCAGCCCCGCAGCCCTGAACACTGAAGCTTTCTTT; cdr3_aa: CASSPAALNTEAFF
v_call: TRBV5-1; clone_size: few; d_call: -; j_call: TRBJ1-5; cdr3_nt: TGCGCCAGCAGCTTGTCAGGGACTGTGGATCAGCCCCAGCATTTT; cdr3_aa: CASSLSGTVDQPQHF
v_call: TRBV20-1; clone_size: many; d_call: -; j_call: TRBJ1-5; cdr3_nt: TGCAGTGCTAGAAGTCCCACATACGGCAATCAGCCCCAGCATTTT; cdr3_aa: CSARSPTYGNQPQHF
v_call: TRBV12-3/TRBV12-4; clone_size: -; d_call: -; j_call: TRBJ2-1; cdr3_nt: TGTGCCAGCAGTTTACGAGGATTGGGCGATGAGCAGTTCTTC; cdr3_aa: CASSLRGLGDEQFF
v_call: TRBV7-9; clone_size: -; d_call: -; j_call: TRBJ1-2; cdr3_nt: TGTGCCAGCGGGATCACGGGGTTAGGCTACACCTTC; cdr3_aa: CASGITGLGYTF
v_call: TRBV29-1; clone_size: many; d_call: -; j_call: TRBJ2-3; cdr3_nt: TGCAGCGTTGATTCTAGGTTAGGGGGACGCACAGATACGCAGTATTTT; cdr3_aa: CSVDSRLGGRTDTQYF
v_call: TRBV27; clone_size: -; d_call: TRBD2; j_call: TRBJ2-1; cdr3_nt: TGTGCCAGCAGTCAGGGACTAGCGGGTGACCTCTCCTACAATGAGCAGTTCTTC; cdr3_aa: CASSQGLAGDLSYNEQFF
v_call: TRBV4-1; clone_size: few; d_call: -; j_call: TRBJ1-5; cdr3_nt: TGCGCCAGCAGCCAAGAGGGAACAGGGAGACATCAGCCCCAGCATTTT; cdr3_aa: CASSQEGTGRHQPQHF
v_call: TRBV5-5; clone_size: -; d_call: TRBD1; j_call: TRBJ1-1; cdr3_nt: TGTGCCAGCAGCTTGGCAGGGACAGTGAACACTGAAGCTTTCTTT; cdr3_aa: CASSLAGTVNTEAFF
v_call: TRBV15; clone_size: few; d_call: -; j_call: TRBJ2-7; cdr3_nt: TGTGCCACCAGCAGACGACAGGCCGACGAGCAGTACTTC; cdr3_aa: CATSRRQADEQYF
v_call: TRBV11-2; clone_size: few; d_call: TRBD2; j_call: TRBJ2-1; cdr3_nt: TGTGCCAGCAGCTTAGGGGCTAGCGGGGGAGGAAATGAGCAGTTCTTC; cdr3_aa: CASSLGASGGGNEQFF
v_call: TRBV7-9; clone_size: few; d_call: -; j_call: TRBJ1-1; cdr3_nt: TGTGCCAGCAGCTTAGCGGGGGCAGGCACTGAAGCTTTCTTT; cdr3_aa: CASSLAGAGTEAFF
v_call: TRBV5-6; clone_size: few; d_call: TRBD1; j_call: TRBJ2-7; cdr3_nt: TGTGCCAGCAGCACGACAGGGTACCCCTACGAGCAGTACTTC; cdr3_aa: CASSTTGYPYEQYF
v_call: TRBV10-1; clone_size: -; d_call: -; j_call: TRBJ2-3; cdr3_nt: TGCGCCAGCAGTGAGTCGACCGCTAGCGGCACAGATACGCAGTATTTT; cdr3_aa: CASSESTASGTDTQYF
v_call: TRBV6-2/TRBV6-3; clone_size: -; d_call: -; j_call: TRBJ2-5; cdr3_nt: TGTGCCAGCAGTTATTTCGCCCAAGAGACCCAGTACTTC; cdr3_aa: CASSYFAQETQYF
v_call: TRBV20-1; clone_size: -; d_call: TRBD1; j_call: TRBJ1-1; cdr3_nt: TGCAGTGCTAGGGCCTGGGACAGGGGCACTGAAGCTTTCTTT; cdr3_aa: CSARAWDRGTEAFF
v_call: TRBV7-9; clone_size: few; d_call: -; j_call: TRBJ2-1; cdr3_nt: TGTGCCAGCAGCTCAGGACCCGGGGGTATATACAATGAGCAGTTCTTC; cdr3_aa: CASSSGPGGIYNEQFF
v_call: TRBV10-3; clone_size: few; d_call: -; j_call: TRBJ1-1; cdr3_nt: TGTGCCATCAGTGAGTCGATTCAGGAAGAGCGGGCCGAATCTGAAGCTTTCTTT; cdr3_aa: CAISESIQEERAESEAFF
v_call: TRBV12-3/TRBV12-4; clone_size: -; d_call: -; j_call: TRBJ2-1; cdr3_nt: TGTGCCAGCAGTTTGTCACCTTTCCATGAGCAGTTCTTC; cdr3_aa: CASSLSPFHEQFF
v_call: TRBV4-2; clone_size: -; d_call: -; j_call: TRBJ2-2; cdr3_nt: TGTGCCAGCAGCCAAATCGAGAACACCGGGGAGCTGTTTTTT; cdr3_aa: CASSQIENTGELFF
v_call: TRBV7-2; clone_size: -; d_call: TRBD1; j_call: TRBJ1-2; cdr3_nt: TGTGCCAGCAGCCAGGACAGGATAAACTATGGCTACACCTTC; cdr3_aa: CASSQDRINYGYTF
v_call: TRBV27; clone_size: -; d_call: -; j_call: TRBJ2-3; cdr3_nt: TGTGCCAGCAGTTTCGGGGACAACACAGATACGCAGTATTTT; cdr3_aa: CASSFGDNTDTQYF
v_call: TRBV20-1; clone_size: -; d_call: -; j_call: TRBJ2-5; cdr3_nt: TGCAGTGTCCGGACATTGGGGGCCCAGTACTTC; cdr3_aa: CSVRTLGAQYF
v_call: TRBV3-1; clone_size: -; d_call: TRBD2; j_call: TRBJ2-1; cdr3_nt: TGTGCCAGCAGCCAAGTTCAGACTAGCGGTTACAATGAGCAGTTCTTC; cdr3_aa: CASSQVQTSGYNEQFF
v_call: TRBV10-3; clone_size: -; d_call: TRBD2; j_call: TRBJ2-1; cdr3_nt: TGTGCCATCAGTCCACTAGCGGGAGAGCGTAATGAGCAGTTCTTC; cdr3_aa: CAISPLAGERNEQFF
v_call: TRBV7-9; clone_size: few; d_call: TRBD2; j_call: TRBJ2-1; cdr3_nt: TGTGCCAGCAGCTTAGGGGAGGGACTAGCTGCTCCTGAGCAGTTCTTC; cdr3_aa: CASSLGEGLAAPEQFF
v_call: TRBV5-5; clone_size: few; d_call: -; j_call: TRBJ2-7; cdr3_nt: TGTGCCAGCAGCGTCTTTTCCGGGGGAGCCTACGAGCAGTACTTC; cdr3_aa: CASSVFSGGAYEQYF
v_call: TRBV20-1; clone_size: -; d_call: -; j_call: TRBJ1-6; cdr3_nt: TGCAGTGCTAGAGTTGCCAGGGCTCCTTCACCCCTCCACTTT; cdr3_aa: CSARVARAPSPLHF
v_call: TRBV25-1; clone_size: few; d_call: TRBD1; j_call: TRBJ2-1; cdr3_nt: TGTGCCAGCAGTGAAACAGGGGCGGTGGAGTTAGATGAGCAGTTCTTC; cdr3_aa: CASSETGAVELDEQFF
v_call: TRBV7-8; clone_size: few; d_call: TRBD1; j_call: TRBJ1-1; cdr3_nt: TGTGCCAGCAGCTTAAGGGGGCGAATGGCGCACACTGAAGCTTTCTTT; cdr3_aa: CASSLRGRMAHTEAFF